One and the same sample provided the 31 T cell receptor beta chains below, sequenced in a study of glioma-infiltrating T cells. Amplification of TCR alpha and beta CDR3 regions from RNA used iRepertoire nested multiplex PCR. TCRdb called the multiplex PCR reads again in MiXCR, with one record for every CDR3 protein. Here the sample spans a few thousand distinct CDR3 sequences, 65% to 90% being singletons. Material for sequencing was glioma tissue, nonneoplastic brain tissue, or PBMCs (not recorded which). The receptors here all came from a human donor with low-grade glioma or glioblastoma, undergoing nonglioma brain surgery, or in good health (not recorded which).

This clonotype was recorded once. This beta chain turned up in a library designed for alpha chains; as an off-target read, its abundance says little. The rearrangement joins TRBV19 to TRBJ1-2; no clear D. Germline CDR1 reads LNHDA; CDR2 reads SQIVND (reference sequence). V lost 2 bases to trimming and J lost 6 bases, with 10 bases between them. The CDR3 is 13 residues long. In DNA, the CDR3 is TGTGCCAGTAGTATACCGTCTATCCATGGCTACACCTTC. Protein sequence: CASSIPSIHGYTF.

Worth noting for this clonotype: The library was designed around alpha chains, so this beta chain is a stray read whose abundance carries little weight. This sequence joins TRBV15 and TRBJ1-6; 7 bases line up with TRBD1. Germline loops: CDR1 LNHNV, CDR2 YYDKDF (reference sequence). The CDR3 consists of 14 residues. V shed 2 bases and J 7 bases; nucleotides not matched to a gene: 2. DNA for the CDR3: TGTGCCACCAGCAGAAACAGGGGAAATTCACCCCTCCACTTT. The encoded protein is CATSRNRGNSPLHF.

As for this clonotype: Since the library was made to target alpha chains, this beta chain is a stray read and its abundance is not meaningful. The V gene is TRBV29-1, the J gene TRBJ2-2; TRBD1 matches at 9 bases. V dropped 7 bases and J dropped 2; count of bases not matched to a gene: 5. CDR1 is SQVTM, CDR2 ANQGSEA, per germline. The CDR3 totals 14 residues. The CDR3 DNA follows: TGCAGCGCTTCGACAGGGGGAAACACCGGGGAGCTGTTTTTT. It codes for CSASTGGNTGELFF.

This clonotype was counted only a few times. This beta chain is a stray sequence in a library constructed for alpha chains; its clone size is not meaningful. V usage is TRBV19 and J usage is TRBJ2-5, with unresolved D. The germline gives CDR1 LNHDA, CDR2 SQIVND (reference sequence). This CDR3 contains 13 residues. V shed 5 bases and J shed 2 bases, with 9 bases lying between them. CDR3 sequence: CASSPDFQETQYF. The DNA of the CDR3 is TGTGCCAGTAGTCCAGACTTTCAAGAGACCCAGTACTTC.

Concerning this clonotype: The library was built for alpha chains, so this beta chain is an off-target read and its size means little. This chain connects TRBV6-2 or TRBV6-3 to TRBJ2-5; D might be TRBD1 or TRBD2, each matching 5 bases. V was cut by 10 bases and J by 2 bases, with 23 bases left in between. The CDR3 loop spans 16 amino acids. Germline V CDR1 and CDR2: MNHEY, SVGEGT. The CDR3 nucleotides read TGTGCCACCTTGCCCCGAGGGGTATTAAATCAAGAGACCCAGTACTTC. Translating gives CATLPRGVLNQETQYF.

Remarks on this clonotype: Since the library was made to target alpha chains, this beta chain is a stray read and its abundance is not meaningful. V gene TRBV29-1 combines with J gene TRBJ1-2; D is possibly TRBD1 (6 bases). V was clipped by 7 bases and J by 5 bases, with 17 bases between them. This CDR3 spans 13 amino acids. Per the germline V gene, CDR1 is SQVTM and CDR2 is ANQGSEA. CDR3 residues: CSAGAGAPYGYTF. CDR3 bases: TGCAGCGCCGGGGCAGGGGCCCCTTATGGCTACACCTTC.

Note on this clonotype: A library prepared for alpha chains yielded this beta chain as an off-target read; its size is of little meaning. This chain links TRBV28 with TRBJ1-1; D gene ambiguous. The ends were cut back, 3 bases at V and 7 bases at J, with 18 bases in the middle. This CDR3 has 15 residues. The germline V gene has CDR1 MDHEN and CDR2 SYDVKM. The CDR3 DNA is TGTGCCAGCAGTTTCGGGTCAGGACGAATGAGTGAAGCTTTCTTT. Translating it yields CASSFGSGRMSEAFF.

About this clonotype: This beta chain lies outside the target of a library built for alpha chains; its clone size means little. V and J are TRBV5-1 and TRBJ2-1, with a tentative D call TRBD2 (5 bases). V dropped 2 bases and J dropped 7 bases, with 10 bases sitting between them. The CDR3 is made up of 13 amino acids. Germline-derived CDR1 and CDR2 are SGHRS and YFSETQ. For the CDR3, the DNA is TGCGCCAGCAGCTTATCGGGGTTGAATGAGCAGTTCTTC. Translated, it gives CASSLSGLNEQFF.

In the case of this clonotype: Being off target in a library aimed at alpha chains, this beta chain has a size of little meaning. The chain has TRBV4-1 and TRBJ1-4; D uncertain. The CDR3 extends over 15 amino acids. Germline assignment: CDR1 MGHRA and CDR2 YSYEKL. Between the trimmed V and J ends, which lost 1 base and 7 bases, there was a span of 13 bases. As DNA, the CDR3 is TGCGCCAGCAGCCAAGGGGAGGGTATGGGTGAAAAACTGTTTTTT. This translates into CASSQGEGMGEKLFF.

Worth noting for this clonotype: The library was prepared for alpha chains; this beta chain is a stray read, so its frequency means little. This chain links TRBV28 with TRBJ2-1; 12 bases are a match to TRBD1. The CDR3 has 13 amino acids. The germline V gene has CDR1 MDHEN and CDR2 SYDVKM. The V gene end was trimmed by 6 bases and the J gene end by 8 bases; junction bases not matched to a gene: 2. The CDR3 DNA reads as TGTGCCAGCAGGGGACAGGGGGCATATGAGCAGTTCTTC. This gives the protein CASRGQGAYEQFF.

In its sample, this clonotype was seen once. This beta chain represents an off-target read in a library built for alpha chains; its size is of limited meaning. The rearrangement links TRBV25-1 to TRBJ1-1; TRBD1 aligns across 8 bases. This CDR3 contains 11 residues. The germline V gene encodes CDR1 MGHDK and CDR2 SYGVNS. Losses at the gene ends were 6 bases for V and 10 bases for J; bases not matched to a gene: 4. CDR3: CASRDRGSAFF. The CDR3 DNA sequence: TGTGCCAGCAGAGACAGGGGATCAGCTTTCTTT.

On this clonotype itself: This beta chain appears as a stray read in a library generated for alpha chains; its size is not informative. In DNA form, the CDR3 reads TGTGCCAGCAGCTTAGCGGGACAGGGGGAATTATATGAGCAGTACTTC. This gives the protein CASSLAGQGELYEQYF. The chain uses TRBV7-9 and TRBJ2-7, with TRBD1 matching over 11 bases. Germline CDR1 reads SEHNR; CDR2 reads FQNEAQ (reference sequence). V dropped 0 bases and J dropped 7; count of bases not matched to a gene: 8. The CDR3 is 16 amino acids. Supplemented by reference TRBV7-9 and TRBJ2-7, the full variable domain reads DTGVSQNPRHKITKRGQNVTFRCDPISEHNRLYWYRQTLGQGPEFLTYFQNEAQLEKSRLLSDRFSAERPKGSFSTLEIQRTEQGDSAMYLCASSLAGQGELYEQYFGPGTRLTVT.

This clonotype turned up a few times. One end of the junction varies from germline; a read error may be responsible. The size of this beta chain means little, since it is a stray read in a library made for alpha chains. The rearrangement joins TRBV27 to TRBJ2-7; 7 bases match TRBD1. The CDR3 extends over 12 amino acids. Germline V gene lookup returns CDR1 MNHEY and CDR2 SMNVEV (reference sequence). The CDR3 DNA reads TGTGCCAGCAGTTCTAGTGCCGGGACAGTCAGCTTC. Its translation is CASSSSAGTVSF.

With respect to this clonotype: This beta chain represents an off-target read in a library built for alpha chains; its size is of limited meaning. CDR3 region: CASSSPGAYNEQFF. The CDR3 coding sequence is TGTGCCAGCAGTTCACCGGGAGCTTACAATGAGCAGTTCTTC. This rearrangement joins TRBV6-8 to TRBJ2-1; the D gene is possibly TRBD2 (6 bases). V lost 4 bases to trimming and J lost 4 bases, with 11 bases between them. Germline V gene data show CDR1 as MNHGY and CDR2 as SAAAGT. The CDR3 length is 14 residues.

As concerns this clonotype: A library made for alpha chains picked up this beta chain off target, so its size means little. V usage is TRBV2 and J usage is TRBJ1-5; TRBD1 might be the D (6 bases). CDR3 size: 13 residues. Germline V CDR1 and CDR2: SNHLY, FYNNEI. V lost 6 bases to trimming and J lost 7 bases, with 13 bases between them. The CDR3 sequence: CASSSRGGQPQHF. The CDR3 nucleotides are TGTGCCAGCAGCAGCAGGGGAGGCCAGCCCCAGCATTTT. The entire variable domain, with the rest obtained from reference TRBV2 and TRBJ1-5, is as follows: EPEVTQTPSHQVTQMGQEVILRCVPISNHLYFYWYRQILGQKVEFLVSFYNNEISEKSEIFDDQFSVERPDGSNFTLKIRSTKLEDSAMYFCASSSRGGQPQHFGDGTRLSIL.

In regard to this clonotype: This beta chain is an off-target read within a library intended for alpha chains, so its frequency means little. The chain has TRBV27 and TRBJ2-3; no reliable D call. CDR1 and CDR2 (germline): MNHEY, SMNVEV (reference sequence). This CDR3 has 15 residues. V lost 2 bases, J lost 0 bases, and 9 bases lay in between. The CDR3 DNA reads TGTGCCAGCAGTTTAAATTGGGCCAGCACAGATACGCAGTATTTT. Translating gives CASSLNWASTDTQYF.

About this clonotype: With the library built for alpha chains, this beta chain is off target and its frequency is not meaningful. This sequence joins TRBV6-2 or TRBV6-3 and TRBJ2-2; D possibly corresponds to TRBD1 (5 bases). Germline V gene sequence: CDR1 MNHEY, CDR2 SVGEGT. Deletions cut 5 bases from V and 1 base from J, with 5 bases between. This CDR3 is built from 13 residues. CDR3 bases: TGTGCCAGCAGTGGACAGAACACCGGGGAGCTGTTTTTT. This codes for CASSGQNTGELFF.

This clonotype has only one observation. Because this beta chain is a stray read in a library intended to capture alpha chains, its abundance should not be given much weight. The gene calls are TRBV6-5 and TRBJ2-1, with D possibly being TRBD1 (5 bases). Germline V gene sequence: CDR1 MNHEY, CDR2 SVGAGI. The CDR3 is 13 amino acids. Trimming pared 4 bases from V and 10 bases from J, leaving 14 bases between. This chain's CDR3 is CASSFQQQAEQFF. The CDR3 region has the DNA TGTGCCAGCAGTTTCCAGCAACAGGCGGAGCAGTTCTTC.

As regards this clonotype: This beta chain was picked up by a library intended for alpha chains and is off target, so its count carries little meaning. The chain combines TRBV6-5 with TRBJ2-7; D tentatively fits TRBD1 or TRBD2 (6 bases each). Germline V gene sequence: CDR1 MNHEY, CDR2 SVGAGI. There are 13 residues in the CDR3. Trimming stripped 6 bases from V and 7 bases from J, with 16 bases between. As DNA, the CDR3 is TGTGCCAGCAGACCAGGGGCCGGGGGTGAGCAGTACTTC. Translated: CASRPGAGGEQYF.

Regarding this clonotype: This beta chain is off target for a library built for alpha chains, so its abundance means little. The chain couples TRBV15 to TRBJ2-5; D is unresolved. This CDR3 contains 14 residues. Deletions cut 5 bases from V and 7 bases from J, with 17 bases between. CDR1 and CDR2 (germline): LNHNV, YYDKDF (reference sequence). CDR3 coding DNA: TGTGCCACCAGCCCTTTGAGCCCAGCAGGGACCCAGTACTTC. Translated, it gives CATSPLSPAGTQYF.

As concerns this clonotype: With the library built for alpha chains, this beta chain is off target and its frequency is not meaningful. This chain connects TRBV19 to TRBJ2-3; D possibly corresponds to TRBD1 (5 bases). Germline lookup yields CDR1 LNHDA and CDR2 SQIVND (reference sequence). The CDR3 totals 14 residues. V lost 5 bases to trimming and J lost 6 bases, with 15 bases between them. The CDR3 bases are TGTGCCAGTAGTCTCAGGTGGACACTTGATACGCAGTATTTT. This gives the protein CASSLRWTLDTQYF.

A note on this clonotype: This beta chain represents an off-target read in a library built for alpha chains; its size is of limited meaning. This rearrangement joins TRBV7-8 to TRBJ1-5; no clear D. The CDR3 is 18 residues long. Trimming pared 5 bases from V and 0 bases from J, leaving 20 bases between. Germline-derived CDR1 and CDR2 are SGHVS and FQNEAQ. As DNA, the CDR3 is TGTGCCAGCAGCCAAACGCGATCATGGCCGAATAGCAATCAGCCCCAGCATTTT. Its protein is CASSQTRSWPNSNQPQHF. Looking up the rest from reference TRBV7-8 and TRBJ1-5 gives the full variable domain: GAGVSQSPRYKVAKRGQDVALRCDPISGHVSLFWYQQALGQGPEFLTYFQNEAQLDKSGLPSDRFFAERPEGSVSTLKIQRTQQEDSAVYLCASSQTRSWPNSNQPQHFGDGTRLSIL.

In the case of this clonotype: Found in a library prepared for alpha chains, this beta chain is an off-target read, and its abundance has little meaning. V usage is TRBV15 and J usage is TRBJ1-5, with 9 positions matching TRBD1. With V trimmed by 3 bases and J by 6 bases, 6 bases remained unmatched. Germline V CDR1 and CDR2: LNHNV, YYDKDF (reference sequence). CDR3 length equals 15 residues. Written as DNA, the CDR3 is TGTGCCACCAGCAGGGGGACAGGGTCGGGTCAGCCCCAGCATTTT. This translates into CATSRGTGSGQPQHF. Together with reference TRBV15 and TRBJ1-5, the CDR3 gives the full variable domain: DAMVIQNPRYQVTQFGKPVTLSCSQTLNHNVMYWYQQKSSQAPKLLFHYYDKDFNNEADTPDNFQSRRPNTSFCFLDIRSPGLGDTAMYLCATSRGTGSGQPQHFGDGTRLSIL.

This clonotype was picked up a small number of times. This beta chain appears as a stray read in a library generated for alpha chains; its size is not informative. This chain connects TRBV6-1 to TRBJ1-2; D is ambiguous. V dropped 5 bases and J dropped 4 bases, with 8 bases sitting between them. Looked up from germline, CDR1 is MNHNS and CDR2 is SASEGT. The CDR3 consists of 12 residues. For the CDR3, the DNA is TGTGCCAGCAGTATACGGAGCTATGGCTACACCTTC. It is translated as CASSIRSYGYTF.

In regard to this clonotype: As an off-target read in a library built for alpha chains, this beta chain has a frequency of little significance. The chain carries TRBV20-1 and TRBJ1-5; no reliable D call. The germline V and J ends were trimmed by 3 bases and 2 bases, with 8 bases remaining between them. The germline gives CDR1 DFQATT, CDR2 SNEGSKA (reference sequence). There are 13 residues in the CDR3. The CDR3 DNA follows: TGCAGTGCTAGGAAAGTTGGCAATCAGCCCCAGCATTTT. Its translation: CSARKVGNQPQHF.

This clonotype was seen a few times. This beta chain slipped into a library made for alpha chains as a stray read, so its size is not meaningful. J is TRBJ2-1 and V is TRBV3-1; 8 bases are a match to TRBD2. The V and J ends lost 2 bases and 14 bases, in that order; junction bases with no gene match: 5. Germline lookup yields CDR1 LGHDT and CDR2 YNNKEL (reference sequence). This CDR3 is 12 amino acids long. The chain's CDR3 is CASSQTGTREFF. The CDR3 coding sequence is TGTGCCAGCAGCCAAACCGGGACTAGGGAGTTCTTC.

About this clonotype itself: The junction does not match germline at one end; this may be a read error. As an off-target read in a library built for alpha chains, this beta chain has a frequency of little significance. The chain carries TRBV7-6 and TRBJ2-3, with TRBD1 as a possible D gene (6 bases). Germline V CDR1 and CDR2: SGHVS, FNYEAQ. The length of the CDR3 is 15 residues. This CDR3 is CASSLGQRETDTQYF. CDR3 bases: TGTGCCAGCAGCTTGGGACAAAGGGAAACAGATACGCAGTACTTT.

Of note for this clonotype: For a library built for alpha chains, this beta chain is a stray read; little rests on its size. The V call is TRBV5-4, the J call TRBJ2-3; D may be TRBD2 (6 bases). V was cut by 4 bases and J by 0 bases, with 12 bases left in between. The length of the CDR3 is 15 residues. Germline lookup yields CDR1 SGHNT and CDR2 YYREEE (reference sequence). CDR3 bases: TGTGCCAGCAGCCCCTGGAGGGAAAGCACAGATACGCAGTATTTT. Its protein is CASSPWRESTDTQYF.

A remark on this clonotype: Little can be read into the size of this beta chain, an off-target read in a library designed for alpha chains. This chain joins TRBV28 and TRBJ2-5; TRBD2 aligns across 10 bases. The CDR3 sequence is 14 residues long. The J segment lost 5 bases and the V segment lost 5 bases, leaving 5 bases of the junction unmatched. Per germline, CDR1 MDHEN and CDR2 SYDVKM. CDR3 amino acids: CASSISGGLETQYF. CDR3 bases: TGTGCCAGCAGTATTAGCGGGGGGTTGGAGACCCAGTACTTC.

Of note for this clonotype: Little can be read into the size of this beta chain, an off-target read in a library designed for alpha chains. The chain has TRBV20-1 and TRBJ2-7, with 7 bases aligning to TRBD1. V lost 2 bases and J lost 4; bases outside the gene matches: 8. CDR1 and CDR2 from the germline V gene are DFQATT and SNEGSKA (reference sequence). The CDR3 is made up of 14 amino acids. CDR3 DNA sequence: TGCAGTGCTAGACCGGAGACAGGGCGATACGAGCAGTACTTC. Translated, it gives CSARPETGRYEQYF.

To note about this clonotype: The library was designed around alpha chains, so this beta chain is a stray read whose abundance carries little weight. As DNA, the CDR3 is TGTGCCAGCAGCCAAGGGGGACTAGCGGGAGGCGAGCAGTACTTC. As protein: CASSQGGLAGGEQYF. This chain connects TRBV3-1 to TRBJ2-7, with TRBD2 matching 15 bases. Unmatched junction bases numbered 1, after V lost 1 base and J lost 6 bases. Germline CDR1 LGHDT, CDR2 YNNKEL (reference sequence). The CDR3 length is 15 residues.